This entry is about one T cell receptor beta chain. It has no known antigen specificity. No base-level quality is on record; no much larger clone is a single base apart. The cohort was made up of about 610 healthy bone marrow donors. At the time of sampling, every cohort member was nominally healthy, though immune exposures that went unrecorded were likely present. The donor tested CMV seronegative and was one of the 352 seronegative cohort members. Every donor gave a peripheral blood sample, and the peripheral blood mononuclear cells from that sample were used for TCR beta sequencing. The Qiagen DNeasy Blood Extraction Kit was used to extract genomic DNA from the blood cell samples. These data originate in a study of cytomegalovirus exposure and HLA in healthy donors (dated by TCRdb to 2017 to 2019). Background on the whole study: An earlier analysis of 587 of the donors reported 250 to 300 Gb of sequence data and more than 90 million unique TCR beta sequences from about 200 million T cells. In an earlier analysis of over 550 of the donors, high-throughput TCR beta sequencing was used to judge whether each TCR beta V gene segment behaved as functional or pseudogenic. Along with the 666-subject first cohort, a separate validation cohort of about 110 different subjects was used. The study aimed to test whether signatures of past pathogen exposure could be identified by cataloging public T cell receptors. The study used immunosequencing to profile the T cell repertoires of hundreds of subjects and linked those repertoires to cytomegalovirus serostatus. Of the roughly 410 genotyped donors, 65% to 90% were placed in the genetic ancestry cluster associated with self-reported Caucasian donors. Typing coverage differed by locus: A, B, C, DRB1 and DQB1 were typed in about 629-640 donors, DQA1 in about 550, DPA1 in 600 to 610, and DPB1 in about 450. The later analysis used no new phenotypic data to find candidate immune exposures, relying instead on TCR beta sequences and their occurrence across donors. In a later analysis, previously published TCR beta repertoires from 666 donors were re-analyzed and high-resolution HLA genotyping was added so that TCR occurrence patterns could be studied. Donor age, sex, ethnicity and CMV serostatus were compiled alongside the repertoire data. Among some 410 genotyped donors of the cohort, an average of approximately 220,000 unique TCR beta nucleotide sequences was sequenced per donor, of which 15% to 20% were non-productive. To predict cytomegalovirus infection status, the study combined high-throughput TCR immunosequencing, statistical association of individual TCRs with disease status, and machine learning. Several DR-DQ haplotypes were handled as single units for association and clustering, since linkage in the cohort was strong. An early release covering around 630 HLA-typed donors comprised about 300 gigabases of sequencing data and roughly 86 million unique TCR sequences. All discovery cohort repertoires had been generated using a single sequencing platform. Genome-wide SNP genotypes for about 65% of the 666 donors were used in a later genetic analysis, which treated that subset as a discovery cohort. Class I and class II HLA loci were covered by the typing at four-digit resolution. On the study overall, not on this receptor specifically: Broadly in line with IMGT annotations, most TCR beta V segments showed up in productive rearrangements about 87% or about 30% of the time in an earlier analysis of 587 of the donors. A later analysis reported that several top co-occurrence clusters appeared linked to parvovirus B19, influenza, CMV and Epstein-Barr virus. The cohort was sequenced for TCR beta chains only, and without alpha or paired-chain data the features that could be detected were limited. The study listed 164 TCR beta chains as associated with cytomegalovirus. When HLA alleles, especially DR and DQ, strongly co-occurred, TCR associations were difficult to assign to individual alleles. In a later analysis, the rate of TCR association differed among HLA loci, with DRB1 alleles having the most associated TCRs and HLA-C alleles having the fewest. Compared with equally common non-associated chains, HLA-associated TCR beta chains in a later analysis were more clonally expanded and had lower generation probabilities. According to the authors, the approach could potentially be generalized to other disease states and immunological phenotypes. At a false discovery rate of 0.05, a later analysis linked under 20,000 TCR beta sequences to specific HLA alleles. While some public TCRs were present in many individuals, most TCR sequences turned up only very rarely across donors. Over 15 rarely observed V segments, including chromosome 9 orphons, were excluded from the earlier analysis of several hundred of the donors because counts were too low. CMV serostatus was the only immune exposure information available for the cohort. HLA typing was unavailable for some donors at each locus, so association tests used only the typed subset. A later genetic analysis associated a missense DCLRE1C variant with V-gene and J-gene trimming of TCR beta chains, and an independent cohort replicated the association. Some IMGT-functional V segments, including TRBV6-2 and TRBV6-3, could not be told apart with the 87-base-pair reads, so those segments were excluded. The presence/absence analyses assumed that sequencing depth was roughly uniform across donors, and that assumption may not be true. A group of highly shared sequence variants was considered likely to be a technical artifact of the sequencing pipeline. Three of the identified cytomegalovirus-associated TCR beta chains were confirmed in vitro to be specific for cytomegalovirus antigens. A further reported finding was that TCR beta sequences accurately predicted the HLA-A and HLA-B alleles for most subjects in the first cohort. A later genetic analysis reported fewer N-insertions in productive TCRs among donors in an Asian-associated ancestry cluster than the roughly 700-donor mean. In both the original and validation cohorts, the classifier was reported to diagnose cytomegalovirus status with high specificity and sensitivity. A later analysis found that most CMV-associated TCR beta chains appeared HLA-restricted, with HLA associations seemingly driven largely by CMV exposure. Linkage disequilibrium might explain the correlated functional status among segregating V segments, but an unknown experimental factor could not be excluded.

Library creation used the immunoSEQ multiplex PCR assay. For the multiplex PCR, a mixture combining 60 forward primers for TCR Vbeta segments and 13 reverse primers for TCR Jbeta segments was used. The CDR3 region of rearranged TCR beta genes was amplified from genomic DNA with a multiplex PCR assay. The amplified TCR beta libraries were sequenced on the Illumina HiSeq System as 87-base-pair reads. Per the authors' processing: Across the 670 or so repertoires, a later analysis counted some 81 million unique TCR beta chains, some 11 million of which were shared by at least two donors. A nearest-neighbor algorithm error-corrected the raw reads and collapsed the reads into unique sequences, merging closely related sequences to remove PCR and sequencing errors. To assign V, D and J gene segments, CDR3 sequences were aligned to IMGT reference sequences. Each retained sequence needed at least a six-nucleotide match to both a V gene segment and a J gene segment. Rearrangements were classified as productive when the CDR3 lacked stop codons and remained in frame with V and J, and all other rearrangements were classified as non-productive. CDR3 was defined according to IMGT convention as the region running from the second conserved V-encoded cysteine to the conserved J-encoded phenylalanine. In an earlier analysis of around 540 of the donors, sequences lacking an unambiguous match to a single V gene segment were excluded. In an earlier analysis of 587 of the donors, V segments were called functional above 56.7% productive rearrangements and were called segregating when the between-donor standard deviation exceeded 5%. A statistical classification framework was built to diagnose cytomegalovirus status from the catalog of TCR beta chain sequences. In a later analysis, TCR nucleotide sequences were compared against IMGT/GENE-DB human TR gene sequences so that V and J genes could be assigned. A later analysis assigned CDR3 sequences and most-parsimonious VDJ recombination scenarios with the TCRdist pipeline. In a later analysis, each TCR beta chain was defined by its CDR3 amino acid sequence together with its V-gene family, and reads without a unique V-gene family were excluded. To address suspected cross-contamination and a sequencing artifact, a later analysis removed over 500 highly shared, low-generation-probability nucleotide sequences. For each public chain, a later analysis derived a clonal expansion index from normalized ranks of inferred template counts within each repertoire. A later analysis computed generation probabilities with a VDJ recombination model fitted to out-of-frame rearrangements, and checked the results against IGoR. A later analysis scored TCR-TCR, TCR-HLA and TCR-CMV co-occurrence with hypergeometric tests, applying a repertoire-size bias correction to TCR pairs. False discovery rates were estimated in a later analysis by permuting HLA or CMV assignments 20 times. In a later analysis, co-occurring TCRs were grouped with DBSCAN, and TCRdist sequence similarity was added when clustering was performed within HLA-allele-positive subsets. Repertoires with fewer than 30,000 or more than 120,000 public chains were left out of co-occurrence clustering, as were a few repertoires with anomalous nucleotide sharing. TCRdb retrieved this table from immuneACCESS and kept in-frame rearrangements only. Not all clones are present; in checked studies, unresolved V genes account for under half, and no reason is known for the remainder. V, J and clone size were drawn from that table, and D and trimming were deduced from the DNA. The sample yields 130,000 or so clones; 77% were counted once. The ten largest clones represent 1.5% to 2% of the sample.

The junction shows trimming of 3 bases on V and 7 bases on J, plus 12 bases between the germline ends. Including cysteine and phenylalanine, the CDR3 has 13 amino acids. The retained sequence is limited to the CDR3, 39 bases, with the frame set at the first base. CDR1 and CDR2, looked up from the germline V gene, are KGHSH and LQKENI. The sequence was collected from a female donor in good health and CMV-seronegative. The chain is assembled from TRBV18 and TRBJ1-2; a tentative D call is TRBD1 (6 bases match). Sequencing input: PBMCs. The CDR3 loop reads CASSPGAAGGYTF. The nucleotide sequence reads as follows: TGTGCCAGCTCACCGGGGGCAGCCGGTGGCTACACCTTC.